This entry concerns a single T cell receptor beta chain. Its antigen is not identified. Germline V gene lookup returns CDR1 ENHRY and CDR2 SYGVKD. J lost 6 bases, V lost 6 bases, and 13 bases had no gene match. The CDR3 covers 16 residues. PCR employed 60 Vbeta and 13 Jbeta primers. Here immunoSEQ multiplex PCR was the method, and the copy in TCRdb shows in-frame clones only, minus some. Of about 64,000 clones in the sample, 85% were seen once. This entry is derived from a study of cytomegalovirus exposure and HLA in healthy donors. General observations from the study: A few chains tied to CMV proved CMV antigen-specific in vitro. The authors considered a cluster of highly shared sequence variants likely to be a sequencing artifact.

The genes are TRBV10-3 and TRBJ2-1; 8 nucleotides align to TRBD1. The sequence was obtained from a female donor in good health and CMV-seronegative. Material: PBMCs. The CDR3 nucleotides read TGTGCCATCAGAACCCCGACAGGGGCCGGTCCCAATGAGCAGTTCTTC. Residues: CAIRTPTGAGPNEQFF.